Following are 31 T cell receptor beta chains from one sample sequenced in a study of blood T cells in healthy people across ages. Alongside a J-beta primer mix, a sample-barcoded 5' primer served in a second PCR lasting about 7 to 12 cycles. TCRdb reprocessed the 5' RACE reads via MiXCR and lists one record per CDR3 protein. This sample yields about 1.5 million distinct CDR3 sequences, of which under 55% are seen a single time; about 4% belongs to the top ten. The sample consisted of blood. The source of these receptors is a woman between 18 and 29 years old in good health.

On this clonotype: One end of the junction fails to match germline, which may point to a read error. V and J are TRBV27 and TRBJ2-7; D is uncertain. Germline V lookup: CDR1 MNHEY, CDR2 SMNVEV (reference sequence). The CDR3 has 11 amino acids. As DNA, the CDR3 is TGTGCCAGCAGTGATTTCTACGAGCAGTGCTTC. It specifies CASSDFYEQCF.

This clonotype was observed a handful of times. The genes are TRBV3-1 and TRBJ1-5; D gene ambiguous. Trimming removed 1 base from V and 9 bases from J, with 10 bases in between. The CDR3 is 13 amino acids. Germline assignment: CDR1 LGHDT and CDR2 YNNKEL (reference sequence). Here the CDR3 DNA reads TGTGCCAGCAGCCAAGGTCCGATAGCGCCCCAGCATTTT. Translating it yields CASSQGPIAPQHF. The complete variable domain, with remaining parts taken from reference TRBV3-1 and TRBJ1-5, reads DTAVSQTPKYLVTQMGNDKSIKCEQNLGHDTMYWYKQDSKKFLKIMFSYNNKELIINETVPNRFSPKSPDKAHLNLHINSLELGDSAVYFCASSQGPIAPQHFGDGTRLSIL.

The V and J genes are TRBV5-1 and TRBJ2-7; D is possibly TRBD1 or TRBD2 (6 bases each). Trimming removed 7 bases at V and 0 bases at J, with 17 bases between. The CDR3 consists of 15 residues. Germline assignment: CDR1 SGHRS and CDR2 YFSETQ. The CDR3 nucleotides are TGCGCCAGCGGAGGGGGTGACCATAGCTCCTACGAGCAGTACTTC. Translated: CASGGGDHSSYEQYF.

V and J are TRBV21-1 and TRBJ2-1; the table's TRBD2 call for D was not verified on the DNA. TRBV21-1 is a listed pseudogene. The CDR3 contains 15 residues. The CDR3 DNA reads as TGTGCCAGCAGCAAAGAGGGCCCCCCCGGTTGTGAGCAGTTCTTC. This gives the protein CASSKEGPPGCEQFF.

In the case of this clonotype: Relative to the germline gene, one junction end is altered; a read error may explain this. This rearrangement joins TRBV29-1 to TRBJ1-2; D is uncertain. The CDR3 spans 13 residues. Germline assignment: CDR1 SQVTM and CDR2 ANQGSEA. The CDR3 bases are TGCAGCGTGGAAGATAGGGAAAGGAATGGCTACACCTTC. Translated: CSVEDRERNGYTF.

This clonotype was observed a handful of times. The J gene is TRBJ1-6, the V gene TRBV21-1. TRBV21-1 is marked as a pseudogene. The CDR3 has 15 residues. CDR3 in amino acids: CASSKKGPDQSPLHF. The CDR3 bases are TGTGCCAGCAGCAAAAAGGGCCCGGATCAGTCACCCCTCCACTTT.

The gene calls are TRBV4-1 and TRBJ2-7; TRBD2 matches at 8 bases. Germline-derived CDR1 and CDR2 are MGHRA and YSYEKL. CDR3 length: 16 amino acids. V gave up 0 bases and J gave up 0 bases; unmatched junction bases: 4. For the CDR3, the DNA is TGCGCCAGCAGCCAAGACGGGGGGGCCCTCTCCTACGAGCAGTACTTC. It translates to CASSQDGGALSYEQYF.

This clonotype was seen only a few times. The chain has TRBV7-9 and TRBJ2-7; D unclear. CDR3 length: 13 residues. Trimming removed 2 bases at V and 7 bases at J, with 12 bases between. CDR1 is SEHNR, CDR2 FQNEAQ, per germline (reference sequence). The CDR3 DNA reads as TGTGCCAGCAGCTTATCCTTGGGGATTGAGCAGTACTTC. Translating it yields CASSLSLGIEQYF.

The V gene is TRBV29-1, the J gene TRBJ2-5, with TRBD1 matching 8 bases. There are 12 residues in the CDR3. Germline assignment: CDR1 SQVTM and CDR2 ANQGSEA. Trimming removed 7 bases from V and 4 bases from J; junction bases left unmatched: 5. CDR3 coding DNA: TGCAGCGCAACAGGGGGAGGAGAGACCCAGTACTTC. Residues: CSATGGGETQYF.

Concerning this clonotype: The junction shows a germline mismatch at one end, possibly a read error. The chain recombines TRBV29-1 with TRBJ1-2; D ambiguous. This CDR3 contains 11 residues. CDR1 SQVTM and CDR2 ANQGSEA come from the germline V gene. The DNA for the CDR3 is TGCAACGTTGGGAAATCGGATGGCTACACCTTC. Its translation: CNVGKSDGYTF.

In this sample, this clonotype turned up once. The chain employs TRBV29-1 and TRBJ2-7; no clear D gene. CDR3 length: 14 amino acids. V gave up 2 bases and J gave up 7 bases, with 18 bases separating them. From germline, CDR1 is SQVTM and CDR2 ANQGSEA. The CDR3 reads CSVERRNSYNEQYF. For the CDR3, the DNA is TGCAGCGTTGAAAGGCGAAACTCCTACAATGAGCAGTACTTC.

The gene calls are TRBV27 and TRBJ1-4; D is perhaps TRBD1 (6 bases). Trimming cost V 4 bases and J 8 bases, with 17 bases left between them. CDR3 length equals 15 residues. Germline V CDR1 and CDR2: MNHEY, SMNVEV (reference sequence). The CDR3 DNA sequence: TGTGCCAGCAGTTCCCAGGGGCTCCCTGAGGAAAAACTGTTTTTT. Amino acids: CASSSQGLPEEKLFF.

V and J are TRBV27 and TRBJ2-2; D is uncertain. Germline V gives CDR1 MNHEY, CDR2 SMNVEV (reference sequence). Trimming took 5 bases from V and 1 from J, leaving 8 bases between them. CDR3 length: 14 residues. The CDR3 loop reads CASSVTRNTGELFF. CDR3 in DNA: TGTGCCAGCAGTGTCACGCGGAACACCGGGGAGCTGTTTTTT.

This chain joins TRBV6-5 and TRBJ1-1, with 9 nucleotides matching TRBD1. The V and J ends lost 5 bases and 6 bases, in that order; junction bases with no gene match: 7. The CDR3 is made up of 14 amino acids. The germline V gene encodes CDR1 MNHEY and CDR2 SVGAGI. CDR3 DNA: TGTGCCAGCAGTGGGGACAGGGCGACCCCTGAAGCTTTCTTT. It codes for CASSGDRATPEAFF.

This chain connects TRBV12-3 or TRBV12-4 to TRBJ1-5, with 8 bases that match TRBD1. Trimming at V came to 5 bases and at J to 0 bases, leaving 3 bases not matched to a gene. This CDR3 region has 15 residues. CDR3 bases: TGTGCCAGCAGTCACGGACAGGGTAGCAATCAGCCCCAGCATTTT. Protein product: CASSHGQGSNQPQHF.

The V and J genes are TRBV6-2 or TRBV6-3 and TRBJ2-7; the D gene could be TRBD1 or TRBD2 (5 bases each). Germline loops: CDR1 MNHEY, CDR2 SVGEGT. CDR3 length: 15 amino acids. With 5 bases removed from V and 0 bases from J, the gap between germline ends came to 14 bases. CDR3 nucleotide sequence: TGTGCCAGCAGTCCTTACGGGGCCAACTCCTACGAGCAGTACTTC. Protein: CASSPYGANSYEQYF.

The gene calls are TRBV7-2 and TRBJ2-1; 11 bases agree with TRBD2. Trimming cost V 3 bases and J 4 bases; bases outside gene matches: 5. This CDR3 spans 16 amino acids. Looked up from germline, CDR1 is SGHTA and CDR2 is FQGNSA. Here the CDR3 reads CASSFTSGGAYNEQFF. CDR3 coding DNA: TGTGCCAGCAGCTTCACTAGCGGGGGAGCATACAATGAGCAGTTCTTC.

This clonotype was detected a few times. The rearrangement joins TRBV13 to TRBJ2-7; 8 bases map to TRBD2. This CDR3 has 16 amino acids. Germline loops: CDR1 PRHDT, CDR2 FYEKMQ (reference sequence). V gave up 5 bases and J gave up 1 base; unmatched junction bases: 10. The CDR3 loop is CASSGSPSGLSYEQYF. The CDR3 nucleotides read TGTGCCAGCAGCGGATCGCCTAGCGGGCTATCCTACGAGCAGTACTTC.

This clonotype has more than one count but fewer than ten. The rearrangement uses TRBV13 and TRBJ2-7; no reliable D call. V gave up 3 bases and J gave up 6 bases, with 12 bases separating them. Germline assignment: CDR1 PRHDT and CDR2 FYEKMQ (reference sequence). The CDR3 extends over 13 amino acids. The DNA of the CDR3 is TGTGCCAGCAGCTTTAAAGACCGGGCCGAGCAGTACTTC. Its protein is CASSFKDRAEQYF.

This clonotype was counted a few times. The DNA for the CDR3 is TGCAGTGCTAGACATCCGTCGAGTTCCTACGAGCAGTACTTC. Residues: CSARHPSSSYEQYF. The V gene is TRBV20-1, the J gene TRBJ2-7; no clear D. Germline CDR1 reads DFQATT; CDR2 reads SNEGSKA (reference sequence). Trimming stripped 2 bases from V and 1 base from J, with 12 bases between. The CDR3 covers 14 residues.

This sequence joins TRBV7-9 and TRBJ2-3; perhaps TRBD2 as D (6 bases). Trimming removed 5 bases from V and 6 bases from J, with 18 bases in between. CDR3 size: 15 residues. Germline V CDR1 and CDR2: SEHNR, FQNEAQ (reference sequence). DNA of the CDR3: TGTGCCAGCAGCCAAACGGGACTCGAGGCGGATACGCAGTATTTT. Translated: CASSQTGLEADTQYF.

The V gene is TRBV20-1, the J gene TRBJ2-1; possibly TRBD2 for D (5 bases). The germline V and J ends were trimmed by 6 bases and 6 bases, with 21 bases remaining between them. The germline CDR1 and CDR2 sequences are DFQATT and SNEGSKA (reference sequence). There are 15 residues in the CDR3. The CDR3 spells CSARNGHRGFNEQFF. CDR3 sequence (DNA): TGCAGTGCCAGGAACGGCCATCGAGGGTTCAATGAGCAGTTCTTC.

This sequence joins TRBV5-1 and TRBJ1-4; D gene ambiguous. Germline values: CDR1 SGHRS, CDR2 YFSETQ. The CDR3 sequence is 14 residues long. The V end was cut by 4 bases, the J end by 7 bases, with 14 bases between. CDR3 bases: TGCGCCAGCAGCGTTAGAGGGCAAGGTGAAAAACTGTTTTTT. It encodes CASSVRGQGEKLFF.

This clonotype was recorded a few times. CDR3 region: CASSQVPGAPANYGYTF. For the CDR3, the DNA is TGCGCCAGCAGCCAAGTTCCAGGGGCCCCTGCTAACTATGGCTACACCTTC. The chain joins TRBV4-1 to TRBJ1-2; the D gene is possibly TRBD1 (6 bases). CDR1 is MGHRA and CDR2 is YSYEKL in the germline V gene. Trimming removed 1 base from V and 0 bases from J, with 15 bases in between. The CDR3 extends over 17 amino acids.

There are many counts of this clonotype. V and J are TRBV7-3 and TRBJ2-1; 10 nucleotides align to TRBD2. The CDR3 is 16 amino acids. V shed 10 bases, J shed 7 bases, and the junction held 16 bases outside the gene matches. Germline values: CDR1 SGHTA, CDR2 FQGTGA. CDR3 loop: CATSVRASGRNNEQFF. CDR3 bases: TGTGCCACCTCTGTAAGGGCTAGCGGGAGAAATAATGAGCAGTTCTTC. The full variable domain, rest sourced from reference TRBV7-3 and TRBJ2-1, is GAGVSQTPSNKVTEKGKYVELRCDPISGHTALYWYRQSLGQGPEFLIYFQGTGAADDSGLPNDRFFAVRPEGSVSTLKIQRTERGDSAVYLCATSVRASGRNNEQFFGPGTRLTVL.

This clonotype has a handful of counts. V usage is TRBV29-1 and J usage is TRBJ2-4, with TRBD2 matching over 10 bases. TRBJ2-7 matches the DNA end more closely, so the J call is doubtful. The length of the CDR3 is 15 residues. Per the germline V gene, CDR1 is SQVTM and CDR2 is ANQGSEA. The CDR3 region is CSVGTILAGEVEQYF. In nucleotides, the CDR3 is TGCAGCGTTGGGACCATCCTAGCGGGAGAGGTCGAGCAGTACTTC.

The gene calls are TRBV20-1 and TRBJ1-5, with TRBD1 as a possible D gene (6 bases). The germline gives CDR1 DFQATT, CDR2 SNEGSKA (reference sequence). Trimming pared 3 bases from V and 4 bases from J, leaving 13 bases between. The CDR3 contains 14 residues. In DNA form, the CDR3 reads TGCAGTGCTAGGCAGGGGCGCGGGAATCAGCCCCAGCATTTT. Its translation: CSARQGRGNQPQHF.

This chain joins TRBV24-1 and TRBJ1-2; unclear D gene. This CDR3 region has 14 residues. V shed 5 bases and J shed 5 bases, with 14 bases lying between them. Germline CDR1 reads KGHDR; CDR2 reads SFDVKD. For the CDR3, the DNA is TGTGCCACCAGTGGCACAGAATTAACATATGGCTACACCTTC. Residues: CATSGTELTYGYTF.

This clonotype was observed many times. V is TRBV27 and J is TRBJ1-1; the match to TRBD1 covers 7 bases. Looked up from germline, CDR1 is MNHEY and CDR2 is SMNVEV (reference sequence). V gave up 5 bases and J gave up 2 bases; unmatched junction bases: 8. CDR3 size: 15 residues. CDR3: CASSPTGQLNTEAFF. CDR3 DNA sequence: TGTGCCAGCAGTCCTACGGGACAGCTCAACACTGAAGCTTTCTTT.

The V gene is TRBV7-9, the J gene TRBJ1-2; no clear D. This CDR3 has 14 amino acids. Between the trimmed V and J ends, which lost 1 base and 6 bases, there was a span of 12 bases. The germline V gene encodes CDR1 SEHNR and CDR2 FQNEAQ (reference sequence). CDR3 sequence: CASSLVGGWNGYTF. DNA for the CDR3: TGTGCCAGCAGCTTAGTGGGTGGATGGAATGGCTACACCTTC.

The chain uses TRBV14 and TRBJ1-4; possibly TRBD1 for D (5 bases). Germline CDR1 is SGHDN and CDR2 is FVKESK. Deletions cut 2 bases from V and 8 bases from J, with 12 bases between. The CDR3 covers 14 residues. The CDR3 spells CASSQQGVREKLFF. The CDR3 coding sequence is TGTGCCAGCAGCCAACAGGGCGTTCGGGAAAAACTGTTTTTT. Looking up the rest from reference TRBV14 and TRBJ1-4 gives the full variable domain: EAGVTQFPSHSVIEKGQTVTLRCDPISGHDNLYWYRRVMGKEIKFLLHFVKESKQDESGMPNNRFLAERTGGTYSTLKVQPAELEDSGVYFCASSQQGVREKLFFGSGTQLSVL.